These 4 T cell receptor beta chains share one sample of origin, sequenced in a study of blood T cell repertoires in COVID-19. Assay used: immunoSEQ multiplex PCR; TCRdb lists only in-frame clones, some missing. The data show under 550,000 clones, 70% to 90% seen once. The specimen sequenced was peripheral blood. These receptors all stem from a man aged 18 to 30 with COVID-19, enrolled during active disease.

The V call is TRBV11-2, the J call TRBJ2-1; D remains ambiguous. This CDR3 has 14 residues. CDR1 is SGHAT, CDR2 FQNNGV, per germline. V lost 1 base to trimming and J lost 0 bases, with 4 bases between them. The CDR3 spells CASSLGSSYNEQFF. The DNA for the CDR3 is TGTGCCAGCAGCTTAGGGAGCTCCTACAATGAGCAGTTCTTC.

The chain recombines TRBV2 with TRBJ2-3; TRBD2 is a possible D gene (5 bases). This CDR3 is built from 14 residues. Trimming shortened V by 3 bases and J by 0 bases, and 7 bases separated the two germline ends. Germline CDR1 and CDR2: SNHLY and FYNNEI. The CDR3 sequence: CASSDRTSTDTQYF. The CDR3, as DNA: TGTGCCAGCAGTGACAGGACTAGCACAGATACGCAGTATTTT.

As regards this clone: The sample contains more than one DNA sequence encoding this CDR3. The chain is built from TRBV6-5 and TRBJ1-2; D is possibly TRBD1 (6 bases). The CDR3 totals 14 residues. With 0 bases removed from V and 2 bases from J, the gap between germline ends came to 7 bases. The germline CDR1 and CDR2 sequences are MNHEY and SVGAGI. CDR3 amino acids: CASSYSQGNYGYTF. CDR3 nucleotide sequence: TGTGCCAGCAGTTACTCCCAGGGGAACTATGGCTACACCTTC.

CDR3 sequence (DNA): TGTGCCAGCAGCTTAGAATTTAACAGGGCCCTACCCTACGAGCAGTACTTC. It codes for CASSLEFNRALPYEQYF. This chain uses TRBV11-2 with TRBJ2-7; TRBD1 is a possible D gene (6 bases). Germline CDR1 reads SGHAT; CDR2 reads FQNNGV. V shed 0 bases and J shed 2 bases, with 17 bases lying between them. This CDR3 spans 17 amino acids.